Below are 21 T cell receptor beta chains sequenced from a single sample in a study of blood T cell repertoires in COVID-19. Here immunoSEQ multiplex PCR was the method, and the copy in TCRdb shows in-frame clones only, minus some. The sample has under 350,000 clones, approximately 90% seen once. The sequenced sample consisted of peripheral blood. These receptors came from a woman in her twenties or thirties with COVID-19, enrolled during active disease.

V and J are TRBV28 and TRBJ2-5; possible D gene TRBD1, 5 bases. Trimming pared 1 base from V and 2 bases from J, leaving 11 bases between. CDR3 length: 15 amino acids. From germline, CDR1 is MDHEN and CDR2 SYDVKM. In DNA, the CDR3 is TGTGCCAGCAGTTTATTCCATCGACAGCAAGAGACCCAGTACTTC. It is translated as CASSLFHRQQETQYF.

The V and J genes are TRBV4-1 and TRBJ2-5, with a possible D match to TRBD2 (6 bases). The V end was cut by 4 bases, the J end by 4 bases, with 16 bases between. Germline V gives CDR1 MGHRA, CDR2 YSYEKL. The CDR3 contains 15 residues. The CDR3 loop is CASSRTAGLRETQYF. Written as DNA, the CDR3 is TGCGCCAGCAGCCGGACTGCGGGGCTACGAGAGACCCAGTACTTC.

The chain joins TRBV11-2 to TRBJ2-2, with D unclear. The CDR3 loop spans 10 amino acids. The V end lost 5 bases, the J end lost 9 bases, and 4 bases lay between the germline ends. Germline V gene lookup returns CDR1 SGHAT and CDR2 FQNNGV. The CDR3 loop reads CASSSRELFF. The CDR3 DNA sequence: TGTGCCAGCAGCAGCCGGGAGCTGTTTTTT.

The chain links TRBV6-5 to TRBJ1-3, with TRBD1 matching over 7 bases. The CDR3 runs to 15 residues. Germline assignment: CDR1 MNHEY and CDR2 SVGAGI. The V gene end was trimmed by 2 bases and the J gene end by 4 bases; junction bases not matched to a gene: 5. CDR3 nucleotide sequence: TGTGCCAGCAGTTACCCGACAGGGAAAGGAAACACCATATATTTT. It specifies CASSYPTGKGNTIYF.

This rearrangement joins TRBV2 to TRBJ2-1; 7 bases line up with TRBD2. The J segment lost 4 bases and the V segment lost 7 bases, leaving 7 bases of the junction unmatched. The CDR3 contains 14 residues. Germline V gene data show CDR1 as SNHLY and CDR2 as FYNNEI. The CDR3 DNA is TGTGCCAGCATGGCGCGGGAGTTTTACAATGAGCAGTTCTTC. This codes for CASMAREFYNEQFF.

The chain combines TRBV6-5 with TRBJ1-5, with TRBD1 matching over 7 bases. The CDR3 is 13 amino acids. Germline-derived CDR1 and CDR2 are MNHEY and SVGAGI. After removal of 7 bases from V and 4 bases from J, the junction contained 4 bases not matched to a gene. The CDR3 protein is CASTGQVNQPQHF. The CDR3 DNA follows: TGTGCCAGCACCGGACAGGTTAATCAGCCCCAGCATTTT.

V usage is TRBV4-1 and J usage is TRBJ1-2; possible D gene TRBD1, 6 bases. The V gene lost 1 base and the J gene lost 3 bases, with 18 bases spanning the gap. Germline assignment: CDR1 MGHRA and CDR2 YSYEKL. The CDR3 runs to 17 residues. The chain's CDR3 is CASSQGTAQPGYYGYTF. CDR3 in DNA: TGCGCCAGCAGCCAAGGGACAGCCCAGCCCGGATACTATGGCTACACCTTC.

This rearrangement joins TRBV2 to TRBJ1-4; D unclear. The CDR3 is 13 residues long. The germline V gene encodes CDR1 SNHLY and CDR2 FYNNEI. Trimming took 9 bases from V and 2 from J, leaving 10 bases between them. The CDR3 DNA sequence: TGTGCCAGTACTAAGGAGACTAATGAAAAACTGTTTTTT. Translation: CASTKETNEKLFF.

The chain recombines TRBV5-6 with TRBJ1-2, with 12 positions matching TRBD1. The CDR3 is 14 amino acids. V gave up 4 bases and J gave up 2 bases; unmatched junction bases: 0. Per the germline V gene, CDR1 is SGHDT and CDR2 is YYEEEE. In DNA form, the CDR3 reads TGTGCCAGCAGCGGGACAGGGGGCAACTATGGCTACACCTTC. Translated: CASSGTGGNYGYTF.

The CDR3, as DNA: TGCGCCAGCAGCCGAAGCGGGGGCTCCTACGAGCAGTACTTC. Translating gives CASSRSGGSYEQYF. This chain connects TRBV4-1 to TRBJ2-7, with 8 bases fitting TRBD2. The ends lost 4 bases at V and 0 bases at J; junction bases unmatched: 2. Germline loops: CDR1 MGHRA, CDR2 YSYEKL. This CDR3 comprises 14 residues.

This clone has just one count. V and J are TRBV6-5 and TRBJ2-5, with 13 bases that match TRBD2. The trim removed 0 bases at V and 3 bases at J, leaving 1 base unmatched. Germline assignment: CDR1 MNHEY and CDR2 SVGAGI. The CDR3 is 16 residues long. This CDR3 reads CASSYSGLAGEETQYF. CDR3 nucleotide sequence: TGTGCCAGCAGTTACTCCGGACTAGCGGGAGAAGAGACCCAGTACTTC.

The genes are TRBV30 and TRBJ1-2; D gene unclear. The CDR3 totals 16 residues. Germline V gene lookup returns CDR1 GTSNPN and CDR2 SVGIG (reference sequence). Trimming shortened V by 0 bases and J by 2 bases, and 16 bases separated the two germline ends. The CDR3 loop reads CAWSVLRTRANYGYTF. The CDR3 DNA follows: TGTGCCTGGAGTGTACTGAGGACGCGGGCAAACTATGGCTACACCTTC. Together with reference TRBV30 and TRBJ1-2, the CDR3 gives the full variable domain: SQTIHQWPATLVQPVGSPLSLECTVEGTSNPNLYWYRQAAGRGLQLLFYSVGIGQISSEVPQNLSASRPQDRQFILSSKKLLLSDSGFYLCAWSVLRTRANYGYTFGSGTRLTVV.

This chain connects TRBV5-1 to TRBJ1-1; TRBD1 matches at 8 bases. V trimming: 4 bases; J trimming: 5 bases; junction bases outside the gene matches: 10. This CDR3 is built from 15 residues. From germline, CDR1 is SGHRS and CDR2 YFSETQ. CDR3 bases: TGCGCCAGCAGCCTACGTCGGCAGGGGGCTACTGAAGCTTTCTTT. It specifies CASSLRRQGATEAFF.

V is TRBV19 and J is TRBJ1-2, with TRBD1 matching 9 bases. This CDR3 has 13 residues. V gave up 5 bases and J gave up 6 bases; unmatched junction bases: 4. In germline, CDR1 is LNHDA, CDR2 SQIVND (reference sequence). The CDR3 DNA reads as TGTGCCAGTAGTCGGGACAGGGTGCATGGCTACACCTTC. It is translated as CASSRDRVHGYTF.

The chain is built from TRBV9 and TRBJ2-3, with 10 bases matching TRBD1. Germline values: CDR1 SGDLS, CDR2 YYNGEE. CDR3 length: 17 amino acids. V was clipped by 2 bases and J by 5 bases; unmatched bases: 11. The DNA for the CDR3 is TGTGCCAGCAGCGTTCCCCGGACAGGGGGTTTCGGAGATACGCAGTATTTT. Encoded protein: CASSVPRTGGFGDTQYF.

The rearrangement joins TRBV7-2 to TRBJ1-5; D not certain. This CDR3 spans 17 amino acids. Trimming pared 0 bases from V and 1 base from J, leaving 13 bases between. Germline-derived CDR1 and CDR2 are SGHTA and FQGNSA. DNA of the CDR3: TGTGCCAGCAGCTTAGCGGCGACTGCTGAAAGCAATCAGCCCCAGCATTTT. As protein: CASSLAATAESNQPQHF.

The chain couples TRBV28 to TRBJ1-2, with 7 bases aligning to TRBD1. Germline V gene sequence: CDR1 MDHEN, CDR2 SYDVKM. V was pared by 6 bases and J by 8 bases, with 0 bases of the junction left unmatched. The CDR3 totals 10 residues. CDR3 nucleotides: TGTGCCAGCAGGGGACAGGGCTACACCTTC. Its translation: CASRGQGYTF.

This chain links TRBV6-5 with TRBJ2-7; 7 bases line up with TRBD2. The CDR3 runs 15 residues. Trimming cost V 5 bases and J 1 base; bases outside gene matches: 8. Germline values: CDR1 MNHEY, CDR2 SVGAGI. CDR3 nucleotide sequence: TGTGCCAGCAGTAGAGAGCGGGGTTTATCCTACGAGCAGTACTTC. Translating it yields CASSRERGLSYEQYF.

The chain uses TRBV5-6 and TRBJ2-6; D may be TRBD2 (5 bases). The CDR3 extends over 16 amino acids. The germline gives CDR1 SGHDT, CDR2 YYEEEE. Trimming cost V 4 bases and J 2 bases, with 13 bases left between them. The CDR3 protein is CASSPTLRAGANVLTF. The DNA of the CDR3 is TGTGCCAGCAGCCCAACCCTGAGGGCTGGGGCCAACGTCCTGACTTTC.

V and J are TRBV4-1 and TRBJ2-3; 10 bases fit TRBD2. CDR3 size: 18 residues. V was clipped by 0 bases and J by 5 bases; unmatched bases: 11. The germline V gene has CDR1 MGHRA and CDR2 YSYEKL. The CDR3 nucleotides are TGCGCCAGCAGCCAAGATCCCCCTAGCGGGAGTTCGGTAGATACGCAGTATTTT. Residues: CASSQDPPSGSSVDTQYF.

V and J are TRBV3-1 (or the pseudogene TRBV3-2) and TRBJ2-7; 9 nucleotides align to TRBD1. Unmatched junction bases numbered 6, after V lost 5 bases and J lost 7 bases. Germline V gene sequence: CDR1 LGHDT, CDR2 YNNKEL (reference sequence). This CDR3 is built from 13 residues. The CDR3 DNA sequence: TGTGCCAGCAGCGACGGGACAGGGCGTGAGCAGTACTTC. Amino acid sequence: CASSDGTGREQYF.